This T cell receptor (beta chain) was observed in a study of cytomegalovirus exposure and HLA in healthy donors. Notes on the study in general: Exclusion applied to some V segments, including TRBV6-2 and TRBV6-3, as they were indistinguishable.

As regards this clone: Its specificity is unknown.

Use of 60 Vbeta and 13 Jbeta primers characterized the PCR. The repertoire was sequenced with immunoSEQ multiplex PCR; TCRdb's copy has only in-frame clones and lacks some. The data contain 150,000 to 200,000 clones, about four fifths of them singletons. The germline gives CDR1 LGHNA, CDR2 YNFKEQ. CDR3 length: 16 amino acids. V was trimmed by 1 base and J by 4 bases, leaving 13 bases between them. Sequenced: PBMCs. This clonotype was obtained from a woman aged 25 to 39 in good health and CMV-seropositive. The chain employs TRBV4-2 and TRBJ2-2; a weak D match, TRBD2 (5 bases). This CDR3 reads CASSQAPERTTGELFF. The CDR3 DNA sequence: TGTGCCAGCAGCCAAGCTCCAGAGCGGACCACCGGGGAGCTGTTTTTT.